The T cell receptor (beta chain) described here comes from a study of regulatory T cells in long-lasting Graves disease. Construction of TCR beta libraries relied on iRepertoire HTBI primers and on Arm-PCR targeting CDR3 regions. TCRdb re-called the multiplex PCR reads through MiXCR, storing one row per CDR3 protein. The top ten clones hold approximately 15% of a sample with about 470,000 distinct CDR3 sequences, more than 12% of them seen once. CDR3 length: 20 amino acids. Trimming took 4 bases from V and 8 from J; bases not matched to a gene: 21. Germline lookup yields CDR1 SGHVS and CDR2 FQNEAQ. Time point of the sample: newly diagnosed GD, antithyroid drugs for less than 3 months. Following extraction of RNA from PBMCs, that RNA was used to make the TCR library. This same sample was also part of a study on T cells in Graves' hyperthyroidism and ophthalmopathy.

The input for sequencing was peripheral blood mononuclear cells (PBMCs), taken at new diagnosis, from a patient treated with antithyroid drugs. This chain uses TRBV7-8 with TRBJ2-4, with 12 bases fitting TRBD2. The receptor's source is a woman aged 25 to 39 with Graves disease. DNA of the CDR3: TGTGCCAGCAGCTCCCCTATAGGACTAGCGGGATCGGTTGGTGGGTACATTCAGTACTTC. Protein product: CASSSPIGLAGSVGGYIQYF. The full variable domain, completed using reference TRBV7-8 and TRBJ2-4, is GAGVSQSPRYKVAKRGQDVALRCDPISGHVSLFWYQQALGQGPEFLTYFQNEAQLDKSGLPSDRFFAERPEGSVSTLKIQRTQQEDSAVYLCASSSPIGLAGSVGGYIQYFGAGTRLSVL.